This record looks at one T cell receptor (beta chain) sequence and its context. What it binds is not known. This entry belongs to a study of cytomegalovirus exposure and HLA in healthy donors. Study-wide context: The 120 validation repertoires, a later analysis reported, used the same platform as the 666 first-cohort repertoires.

The table came from immunoSEQ multiplex PCR; TCRdb's copy has only in-frame clones and leaves some out. Altogether more than 250,000 clones are present, about nine tenths being singletons, with the ten largest covering approximately 1.2%. In germline, CDR1 is SNHLY, CDR2 FYNNEI. There are 15 residues in the CDR3. Trimming cost V 5 bases and J 3 bases, with 17 bases left between them. Overall study findings and caveats: Altogether, 160 or so TCR beta chains were recorded as cytomegalovirus-associated.

The receptor comes from a woman aged 25-40 years in good health and CMV-seropositive. The rearrangement links TRBV2 to TRBJ2-7, with D perhaps being TRBD1 or TRBD2 (5 bases each). Sequencing was done on a sample of PBMCs. The CDR3 reads CASSRSQGGGYEQYF. The CDR3, as DNA: TGTGCCAGCAGTAGATCTCAGGGTGGAGGCTACGAGCAGTACTTC.